This entry describes one TCR beta chain. No antigen is known for it. A second PCR of about 6 to 12 cycles used a sample-barcoded 5' primer and a J-beta primer mix. With 12 random nucleotides, a template-switch adaptor tagged each individual cDNA molecule. TCRdb reanalysed the 5' RACE reads using MiXCR and keeps one entry per CDR3 protein. The sample has 660,000 or so distinct CDR3 sequences; approximately 50% are singletons. The sample is drawn from a study of blood T cells in healthy people across ages. Study results and limitations: Unsorted PBMCs ruled out conclusive naive versus antigen-experienced comparison. Age brought a roughly linear fall in TCR beta diversity measured per million T cells.

Isolated per sample were at least 7 million PBMCs. This CDR3 has 14 residues. V lost 11 bases, J lost 3 bases, and 19 bases lay in between. The germline V gene has CDR1 LNHDA and CDR2 SQIVND (reference sequence). This sequence was found in a man in his fifties or sixties in good health. The sequenced sample was blood. The rearrangement links TRBV19 to TRBJ1-1, with D maybe TRBD1 (6 bases). DNA for the CDR3: TGTGCCTCCAGGGAGGGGGGGCCTTACACTGAAGCTTTCTTT. This codes for CASREGGPYTEAFF.